This T cell receptor (beta chain) was recovered during a study of blood T cell repertoires in COVID-19. Overall study: The origin of the acute and convalescent COVID-19 samples was the United States, Italy and Spain. Sources were T cells, B-cell-depleted T cells, or PBMCs; the material itself was cDNA or gDNA.

Authors' processing steps: Estimates of nucleated cell counts were drawn from the amplification of reference gene primers. TCRdb's table, derived via immunoSEQ multiplex PCR, lists solely in-frame clones and lacks some. V and J calls and clone size are as listed in that table; D and trimming were resolved from the DNA. The sample has about 93,000 clones; approximately 90% are singletons. Germline loops: CDR1 MDHEN, CDR2 SYDVKM. V shed 2 bases and J 6 bases; nucleotides not matched to a gene: 7. The CDR3 length is 15 residues. This clonotype was obtained from a man aged 50 to 60 with acute or convalescent COVID-19. The sequenced material came from peripheral blood. V is TRBV28 and J is TRBJ2-7; TRBD2 agrees at 10 bases. CDR3 protein: CASSLETSGISEQYF. The CDR3 region has the DNA TGTGCCAGCAGTTTAGAAACTAGCGGGATCAGCGAGCAGTACTTC.